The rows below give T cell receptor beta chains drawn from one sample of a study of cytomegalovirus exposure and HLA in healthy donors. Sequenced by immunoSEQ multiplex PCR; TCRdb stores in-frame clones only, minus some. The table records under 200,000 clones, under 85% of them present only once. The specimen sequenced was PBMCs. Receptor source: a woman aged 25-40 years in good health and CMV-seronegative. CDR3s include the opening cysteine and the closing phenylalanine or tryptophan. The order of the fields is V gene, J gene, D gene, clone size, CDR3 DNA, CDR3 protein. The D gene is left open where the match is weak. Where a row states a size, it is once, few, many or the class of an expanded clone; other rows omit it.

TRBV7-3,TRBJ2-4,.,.,TGTGCCAGCAGCCCGAGTGCGGCCAAAAACATTCAGTACTTC,CASSPSAAKNIQYF
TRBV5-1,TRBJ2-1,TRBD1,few,TGCGCCAGCAGCTATTCCGGGACAGGGAGCAATGAGCAGTTCTTC,CASSYSGTGSNEQFF
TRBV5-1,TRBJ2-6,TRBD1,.,TGCGCCAGCACCATGGACAGGCTAAACTCTGGGGCCAACGTCCTGACTTTC,CASTMDRLNSGANVLTF
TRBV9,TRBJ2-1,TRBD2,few,TGTGCCAGCAGCGTAGGGGCGGGGGGGCACAATGAGCAGTTCTTC,CASSVGAGGHNEQFF
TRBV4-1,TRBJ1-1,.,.,TGCGCCAGCAGCCGAGGGATCGTTACTGGTGTGGGCACTGAAGCTTTCTTT,CASSRGIVTGVGTEAFF
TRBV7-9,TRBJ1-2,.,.,TGTGCCAGCAGCTTAGGTCGAAAAGGGGGGGACCTACCTAACTATGGCTACACCTTC,CASSLGRKGGDLPNYGYTF
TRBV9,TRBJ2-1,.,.,TGTGCCAGCAGCGTAGAAGAGTTTCAGCAGTTCTTC,CASSVEEFQQFF
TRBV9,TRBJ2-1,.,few,TGTGCCAGCAGCGTAGGGGGGCCCTACAATGAGCAGTTCTTC,CASSVGGPYNEQFF
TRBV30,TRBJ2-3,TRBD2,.,TGTGCCTGGAGAGGACTAGCGGACACAGATACGCAGTATTTT,CAWRGLADTDTQYF
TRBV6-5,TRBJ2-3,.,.,TGTGCCAGCAGTTCCCGAGATACGCAGTATTTT,CASSSRDTQYF
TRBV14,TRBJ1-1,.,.,TGTGCCAGCAGCCAAGATCGGGGTACTGAAGCTTTCTTT,CASSQDRGTEAFF
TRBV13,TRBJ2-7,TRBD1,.,TGTGCCAGCAGCCCTGGACAGGGGTCGACCTACGAGCAGTACTTC,CASSPGQGSTYEQYF
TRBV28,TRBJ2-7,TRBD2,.,TGTGCCAGCATGTTAATCTGGTCGGGGGGCTACGAGCAGTACTTC,CASMLIWSGGYEQYF
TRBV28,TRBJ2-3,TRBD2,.,TGTGCCAGCAGTTCCCTGGGCGGGGGGACAGATACGCAGTATTTT,CASSSLGGGTDTQYF
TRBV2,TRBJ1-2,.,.,TGTGCCAGCAGTGCCGTGCAGGGGTATGGCTACACCTTC,CASSAVQGYGYTF
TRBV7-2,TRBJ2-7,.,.,TGTGCCAGCAGCGTCGGGGTTGGCTACGAGCAGTACTTC,CASSVGVGYEQYF
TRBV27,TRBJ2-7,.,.,TGTGCCAGCAGCACGTTAGGACAGTCAGCCTACGAGCAGTACTTC,CASSTLGQSAYEQYF
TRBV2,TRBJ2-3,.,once,TGTGCCAGCAAAACCCTAGACCCGGACAGCTTCTATACTAGCACAGATACGCAGTATTTT,CASKTLDPDSFYTSTDTQYF
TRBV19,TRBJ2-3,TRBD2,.,TGTGCCAGTAGTAAACTAGCGGGGGGCACAGATACGCAGTATTTT,CASSKLAGGTDTQYF
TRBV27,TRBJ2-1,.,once,TGTGCCAGCAGTTCTAACTCTCAGGGAGGTTACTATGCCGGACCCGACAATGAGCAGTTCTTC,CASSSNSQGGYYAGPDNEQFF
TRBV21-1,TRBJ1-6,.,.,TGTGCCAGCAGAACTTCGGGGATAGAAAGACCCCTCCACTTT,CASRTSGIERPLHF
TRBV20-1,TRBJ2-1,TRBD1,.,TGCAGCGGGACAGTCGAGAATGAGCAGTTCTTC,CSGTVENEQFF
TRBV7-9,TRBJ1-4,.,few,TGTGCCAGCAGCTTTCCGGTTGAAAAACTGTTTTTT,CASSFPVEKLFF
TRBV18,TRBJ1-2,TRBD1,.,TGTGCCAGCTCACCTTACCGGGACAGCCTTAACTATGGCTACACCTTC,CASSPYRDSLNYGYTF
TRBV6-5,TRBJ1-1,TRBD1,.,TGTGCCACACTTCGACAGGGTGACACTGAAGCTTTCTTT,CATLRQGDTEAFF
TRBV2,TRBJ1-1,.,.,TGTGCCAGCAGTGAAGCAGGGGGTAGGGCTTTCTTT,CASSEAGGRAFF
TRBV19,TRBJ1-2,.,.,TGTGCCAGTAGTGCCCTACAGTCTGCCTATGGCTACACCTTC,CASSALQSAYGYTF
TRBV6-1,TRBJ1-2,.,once,TGTGCCAGCAGTGAAGGGCAGTATGGCTACACCTTC,CASSEGQYGYTF
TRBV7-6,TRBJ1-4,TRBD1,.,TGTGCCAGCAGCCAACCTCAGGGGGCAGCTAATGAAAAACTGTTTTTT,CASSQPQGAANEKLFF
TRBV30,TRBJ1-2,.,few,TGTGCCTGGAGAAGGGACAAGAACTATGGCTACACCTTC,CAWRRDKNYGYTF
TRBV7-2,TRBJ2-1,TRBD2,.,TGTGCCAGCAGCCAGACTAGCGGATTTAGCTCCTACAATGAGCAGTTCTTC,CASSQTSGFSSYNEQFF
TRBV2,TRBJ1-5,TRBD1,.,TGTGCCAGCAGGAGGGACAGTTATAGCAATCAGCCCCAGCATTTT,CASRRDSYSNQPQHF
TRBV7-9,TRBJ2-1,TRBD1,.,TGTGCCAGCAGCTTAGGGTCTGGACAGGGGCCTAACAATGAGCAGTTCTTC,CASSLGSGQGPNNEQFF
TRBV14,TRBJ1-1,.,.,TGTGCCAGCAGCCAGGGAAGGTGGGGGGAAGAGAGCACTGAAGCTTTCTTT,CASSQGRWGEESTEAFF
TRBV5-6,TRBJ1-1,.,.,TGTGCCAGCAGTGTATTTGAGGCAGAGAACACTGAAGCTTTCTTT,CASSVFEAENTEAFF
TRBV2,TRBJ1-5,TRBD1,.,TGTGCCAGCAGGGACAGGGGGGTATATCAGCCCCAGCATTTT,CASRDRGVYQPQHF
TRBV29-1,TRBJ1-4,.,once,TGCAGCGTAGTCGCAGAGGGTTATGAAAAACTGTTTTTT,CSVVAEGYEKLFF
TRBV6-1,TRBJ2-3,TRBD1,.,TGTGCCAGTTACCGGGACAGGGCTCGGACAGATACGCAGTATTTT,CASYRDRARTDTQYF
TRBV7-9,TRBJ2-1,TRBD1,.,TGTGCCAGCAGCGCCCGGGACAGGGGGCATGATGAGCAGTTCTTC,CASSARDRGHDEQFF
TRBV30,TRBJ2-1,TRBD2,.,TGTGCCTGGAGTGGAAGGTTAGCGGGCGCCTTCTTC,CAWSGRLAGAFF
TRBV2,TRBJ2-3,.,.,TGTGCCAGCAGCTCTGGACTACGTGGTACAGATACGCAGTATTTT,CASSSGLRGTDTQYF
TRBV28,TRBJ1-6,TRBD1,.,TGTGCCAGCAGTTTGGACAGGCGTCAACCCCTCCACTTT,CASSLDRRQPLHF